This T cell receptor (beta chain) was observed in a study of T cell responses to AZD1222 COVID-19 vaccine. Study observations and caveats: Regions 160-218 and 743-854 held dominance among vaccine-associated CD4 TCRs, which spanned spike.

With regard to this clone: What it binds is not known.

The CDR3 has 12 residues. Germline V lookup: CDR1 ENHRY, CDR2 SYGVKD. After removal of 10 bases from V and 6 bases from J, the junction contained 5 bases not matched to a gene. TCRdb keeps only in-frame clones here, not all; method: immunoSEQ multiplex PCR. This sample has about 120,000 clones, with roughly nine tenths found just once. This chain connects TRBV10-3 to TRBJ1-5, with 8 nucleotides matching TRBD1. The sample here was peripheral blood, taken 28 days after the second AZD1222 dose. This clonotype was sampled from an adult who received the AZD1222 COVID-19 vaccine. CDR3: CATQGGGQPQHF. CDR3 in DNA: TGTGCCACACAGGGGGGTGGTCAGCCCCAGCATTTT.